A selection of T cell receptor beta chains follows, all from one sample in a study of shared clonotypes between healthy human individuals. Some clones are missing from TCRdb's copy, which holds only in-frame ones; the method was immunoSEQ multiplex PCR. The table includes hundreds of thousands of clones, approximately 92% detected once. Sequenced sample: naive CD8+ T cells sorted from blood. The source of these receptors is a man aged 30 to 39 in good health. Each CDR3 is given with its conserved first and last residue. A D gene is named only where the DNA matches it firmly. A row's size may be missing; if present it is once, few, many or a size class.

TGTGCCAGCAGCTTAGGTCTTCGGGACAGGGGTGGGATCGGTCAGCCCCAGCATTTT	CASSLGLRDRGGIGQPQHF	TRBD1	TRBJ1-5	-	TRBV7-8
TGTGCCAGCACCTTCAATGAAAAACTGTTTTTT	CASTFNEKLFF	-	TRBJ1-4	-	TRBV6-5
TGCGCCAGCAGCCAAGATTCCGACATTAAGGAGACCCAGTACTTC	CASSQDSDIKETQYF	-	TRBJ2-5	once	TRBV4-1
TGCAGCGTTGAACAGGGCGTGCAGCAGTACTTC	CSVEQGVQQYF	-	TRBJ2-7	-	TRBV29-1
TGTGCCAGCAGCGTTTACGGGGATTACAATGAGCAGTTCTTC	CASSVYGDYNEQFF	-	TRBJ2-1	-	TRBV9
TGCAGCGGGGAACGTCTTTTAGGGACAGGGTATGGCTACACCTTC	CSGERLLGTGYGYTF	TRBD1	TRBJ1-2	once	TRBV29-1
TGTGCCAGCAGCCAAGGCCCGGCTGGGAGGGGCAATCAGCCCCAGCATTTT	CASSQGPAGRGNQPQHF	-	TRBJ1-5	once	TRBV4-2
TGCAGCGTTGAAGAGCCGAACCAGGGGGCGAATGAGCAGTTCTTC	CSVEEPNQGANEQFF	TRBD1	TRBJ2-1	-	TRBV29-1
TGTGCCAGCAGTTTTAGGAGCGGTCCCTACAATGAGCAGTTCTTC	CASSFRSGPYNEQFF	-	TRBJ2-1	-	TRBV27
TGTGCCAGCAGCTTGTGGCTTCTAGATACGCAGTATTTT	CASSLWLLDTQYF	-	TRBJ2-3	-	TRBV5-6
TGTGCCAGCAGTCAGGGGACAGGGAACTACGAGCAGTACTTC	CASSQGTGNYEQYF	TRBD1	TRBJ2-7	-	TRBV27
TGTGCAAGTCGCTTAGCTTTTGCGGCGGGGGGTACCGGGGAGCTGTTTTTT	CASRLAFAAGGTGELFF	-	TRBJ2-2	-	TRBV12-2
TGTGCCAGCCAGCGAAAGACCCAGTACTTC	CASQRKTQYF	-	TRBJ2-5	-	TRBV2
TGCGCCAGCAGCTTGGGGCAGGGATCCGCTGGAAACACCATATATTTT	CASSLGQGSAGNTIYF	-	TRBJ1-3	-	TRBV5-1
TGTGCCAGCAGCGTAGGGGGCAGGGTTCAAGAGACCCAGTACTTC	CASSVGGRVQETQYF	-	TRBJ2-5	-	TRBV9
TGTGCCAGCAGCCAACCCCAGGGGGTGGATTTAAATGGCTACACCTTC	CASSQPQGVDLNGYTF	TRBD1	TRBJ1-2	-	TRBV4-2
TGTGCCAGCAGTGAAAGTCGACACCATCCGGCCTACGAGCAGTACTTC	CASSESRHHPAYEQYF	-	TRBJ2-7	-	TRBV2
TGCGCCAGCAGTGAGTCGAGACCCGGGACAGGGGCCCACACTGAAGCTTTCTTT	CASSESRPGTGAHTEAFF	TRBD1	TRBJ1-1	few	TRBV10-1
TGTGCCAGCAGCTTAGAAGGGCTGAAAGCTTTCTTT	CASSLEGLKAFF	-	TRBJ1-1	-	TRBV7-9
TGCGCCAGCAGCTTACCCCTAGCGGGAGGGCCTAGCTCCTACAATGAGCAGTTCTTC	CASSLPLAGGPSSYNEQFF	TRBD2	TRBJ2-1	-	TRBV5-1
TGTGCCAGCAGCTTGTCCTCACTCCAAGAGACCCAGTACTTC	CASSLSSLQETQYF	-	TRBJ2-5	-	TRBV5-6
TGTGCCAGCAGCTCGGGACAGGGGGCCACTGAAGCTTTCTTT	CASSSGQGATEAFF	TRBD1	TRBJ1-1	-	TRBV7-9
TGTGCCAGCAGCTTGGGGCTGAAAGAAACAGATACGCAGTATTTT	CASSLGLKETDTQYF	-	TRBJ2-3	-	TRBV5-4
TGTGCCAGCAGCTTGGGGAGGGTTAGCGGGAGCCACGAGCAGTACTTC	CASSLGRVSGSHEQYF	TRBD2	TRBJ2-7	-	TRBV7-8
TGTGCCAGCAGCCCTAATGGGGCAGGGGGCGAGGGCTACACCTTC	CASSPNGAGGEGYTF	TRBD1	TRBJ1-2	-	TRBV16
TGTGCCAGCACGCGGGGTTGGGGCTCCTACGAGCAGTACTTC	CASTRGWGSYEQYF	-	TRBJ2-7	-	TRBV27
TGTGCCAGCAGCCCCGGACAGGGACGGGTAGAAAAACTGTTTTTT	CASSPGQGRVEKLFF	TRBD1	TRBJ1-4	-	TRBV14
TGTGCCAGCAGCTGGGGGGGAATGAAGGGCGAGCAGTACTTC	CASSWGGMKGEQYF	TRBD2	TRBJ2-7	-	TRBV7-9
TGTGCCAGCAGCCCACGACTAGCGGAAGAGACCCAGTACTTC	CASSPRLAEETQYF	TRBD2	TRBJ2-5	-	TRBV7-8
TGCAGCGTTACTAGCGGGATCCAAGAGACCCAGTACTTC	CSVTSGIQETQYF	TRBD2	TRBJ2-5	-	TRBV29-1
TGTGCCAGCAGCTTACGCGCTAGTTGGGAGACCCAGTACTTC	CASSLRASWETQYF	-	TRBJ2-5	-	TRBV11-2
TGTGCCAGCAGCCATCAGGACGTCTCCGCGCAGTATTTT	CASSHQDVSAQYF	-	TRBJ2-3	-	TRBV11-3
TGTGCCAGCAGCATGACTAGCGGGAGATTTGAGACCCAGTACTTC	CASSMTSGRFETQYF	TRBD2	TRBJ2-5	-	TRBV5-6
TGTGCCAGCAGTGACGTTGTGGGCTCAATCACCAATGAGCAGTTCTTC	CASSDVVGSITNEQFF	-	TRBJ2-1	-	TRBV28
TGTGCCAGCAGCCCGACAGGGACCGGGGAGCTGTTTTTT	CASSPTGTGELFF	TRBD1	TRBJ2-2	-	TRBV16
TGTGCCAGCAGCGTAGAACTAGCGCCTGTATACGAGCAGTACTTC	CASSVELAPVYEQYF	TRBD2	TRBJ2-7	-	TRBV9
TGCGCCAGCAGCGATGGGCAGAACACTGAAGCTTTCTTT	CASSDGQNTEAFF	-	TRBJ1-1	-	TRBV5-1
TGTGCCAGCAGCTTGTCCCAGCGAAGTGAGCAGTTCTTC	CASSLSQRSEQFF	-	TRBJ2-1	once	TRBV5-5
TGTGCCAGCAGCGTAAACCCCCTAGCGGACCCTGGGGGTCGCACAGATACGCAGTATTTT	CASSVNPLADPGGRTDTQYF	TRBD2	TRBJ2-3	-	TRBV9
TGTGCCAGCAGTGGCGGACAGGGGGGAAAACCCTATGGCTACACCTTC	CASSGGQGGKPYGYTF	TRBD1	TRBJ1-2	-	TRBV6-1
TGTGCCAAATCAGGGGGCCCAGCAGATACGCAGTATTTT	CAKSGGPADTQYF	TRBD1	TRBJ2-3	-	TRBV2
TGTGCCAGCAGCCTCGGGGGAGCAAGGAAGCAGTACTTC	CASSLGGARKQYF	-	TRBJ2-7	-	TRBV27
TGTGCCAGCAGTTTGGGCGGCGGGGAAAAACTGTTTTTT	CASSLGGGEKLFF	-	TRBJ1-4	-	TRBV27
TGTGCCACCTTGGGGGATAACGGGGAGCTGTTTTTT	CATLGDNGELFF	-	TRBJ2-2	-	TRBV5-4
TGTGCCAGCAATCTACCCCCTGGCGGGAGCACAGATACGCAGTATTTT	CASNLPPGGSTDTQYF	-	TRBJ2-3	-	TRBV28
TGTGCCAGCAGTTACTCGATTAGCGAGGAGCAGTTCTTC	CASSYSISEEQFF	-	TRBJ2-1	-	TRBV6-5
TGTGCCAGCAGCGCAGGGTTAGGACTAGCGGGTTACGAGCAGTACTTC	CASSAGLGLAGYEQYF	TRBD2	TRBJ2-7	-	TRBV7-6
TGTGCCAGCACCGCAACCGGGACAGCATATCAAGAGACCCAGTACTTC	CASTATGTAYQETQYF	TRBD1	TRBJ2-5	-	TRBV7-9
TGTGCCAGCAGGGACAGTTCGTACGAGCAGTACTTC	CASRDSSYEQYF	-	TRBJ2-7	once	TRBV6-1
TGTGCCAGTAGCTCCCCTTTTACCCAGGGGCTCTACAATGAGCAGTTCTTC	CASSSPFTQGLYNEQFF	-	TRBJ2-1	once	TRBV19
TGTGCCAGCAGACTAGGGACAGGGCTTGTCAATGAGCAGTTCTTC	CASRLGTGLVNEQFF	TRBD1	TRBJ2-1	-	TRBV6-5
TGTGCCAGTAGTATAGTGGCCTCTGGGGCCAACGTCCTGACTTTC	CASSIVASGANVLTF	-	TRBJ2-6	-	TRBV19
TGTGCCAGCAGCGTAGGAGGACTAGCAAATGAGCAGTTCTTC	CASSVGGLANEQFF	TRBD2	TRBJ2-1	-	TRBV9
TGTGCCAGCAGTTACGGGTCGGAGGACGAGCAGTACTTC	CASSYGSEDEQYF	-	TRBJ2-7	few	TRBV6-5
TGCGCCAGCAGCTTGGTAGACAGGCATTACGAGCAGTACTTC	CASSLVDRHYEQYF	-	TRBJ2-7	-	TRBV5-1
TGCGCCAGCAGCCAAGGTGTTGTCGATGAGCAGTTCTTC	CASSQGVVDEQFF	-	TRBJ2-1	-	TRBV4-3
TGCAGCGTTAGCGCGGGAGCGGGGGCCAACGTCCTGACTTTC	CSVSAGAGANVLTF	TRBD2	TRBJ2-6	once	TRBV29-1